These 26 T cell receptor beta chains share one sample of origin, sequenced in a study of beta chain features in type 1 diabetes. TCRB transcripts that were expressed got sequenced, as all of the isolated RNA had been reverse transcribed. The table came from immunoSEQ multiplex PCR; TCRdb's copy has only in-frame clones and leaves some out. The data hold about 450,000 clones, with roughly 10% observed a single time. The sample was naive CD4+ T cells from blood. All receptors derive from a woman aged 18-35 years in good health.

This clone was detected ten times or more. This chain connects TRBV5-4 to TRBJ2-4; TRBD1 aligns across 7 bases. Germline lookup yields CDR1 SGHNT and CDR2 YYREEE (reference sequence). The V segment lost 3 bases and the J segment 8 bases; nucleotides outside the gene matches: 5. The CDR3 runs to 13 residues. DNA for the CDR3: TGTGCCAGCAGCTCCTACAGGGGAGACATTCAGTACTTC. This translates into CASSSYRGDIQYF.

This clone was seen more than once but under ten times. The genes are TRBV9 and TRBJ2-1; D may be TRBD1 (6 bases). Trimming took off 0 bases at V and 6 bases at J, with 7 bases between the two ends. This CDR3 spans 13 amino acids. Germline CDR1 reads SGDLS; CDR2 reads YYNGEE. The CDR3 DNA reads as TGTGCCAGCAGCGTAGGAGGGGGCAATGAGCAGTTCTTC. This sequence encodes CASSVGGGNEQFF.

This sequence joins TRBV5-6 and TRBJ2-3; D is possibly TRBD2 (5 bases). The CDR3 has 13 amino acids. Germline V CDR1 and CDR2: SGHDT, YYEEEE. Trimming pared 4 bases from V and 2 bases from J, leaving 8 bases between. CDR3 sequence (DNA): TGTGCCAGCAGCCGGGGAGTCACAGATACGCAGTATTTT. It is translated as CASSRGVTDTQYF.

The chain employs TRBV15 and TRBJ1-6; D perhaps matches TRBD1 (5 bases). The germline V gene has CDR1 LNHNV and CDR2 YYDKDF (reference sequence). This CDR3 is built from 14 residues. The V end lost 6 bases, the J end lost 14 bases, and 20 bases lay between the germline ends. The CDR3 loop is CATRPSAGGGSLHF. CDR3 coding DNA: TGTGCCACCAGACCCTCAGCCGGGGGTGGATCCCTCCACTTT.

In its sample, this clone was seen a few times. This specimen includes other DNA sequences encoding the same CDR3. The chain carries TRBV7-9 and TRBJ1-1, with TRBD1 as a possible D gene (6 bases). The germline V and J ends were trimmed by 4 bases and 1 base, with 7 bases remaining between them. The CDR3 is made up of 13 amino acids. Germline lookup yields CDR1 SEHNR and CDR2 FQNEAQ (reference sequence). CDR3 in DNA: TGTGCCAGCAGCTCACAGGGGAACACTGAAGCTTTCTTT. It translates to CASSSQGNTEAFF.

The rearrangement uses TRBV19 and TRBJ1-5; no firm D call. The CDR3 runs to 14 residues. Germline V gene data show CDR1 as LNHDA and CDR2 as SQIVND (reference sequence). V shed 10 bases and J shed 3 bases, with 16 bases lying between them. The CDR3 DNA reads TGTGCCACCGGGGTCGGCACTGTCAATCAGCCCCAGCATTTT. Protein: CATGVGTVNQPQHF.

This clone has just a few counts. This rearrangement joins TRBV7-9 to TRBJ2-3; D is ambiguous. CDR1 is SEHNR, CDR2 FQNEAQ, per germline (reference sequence). V was shortened by 5 bases and J by 3 bases, with 15 bases between the two germline ends. The CDR3 length is 15 residues. CDR3 sequence: CASSTSILPTDTQYF. The DNA for the CDR3 is TGTGCCAGCAGCACAAGCATTCTACCGACAGATACGCAGTATTTT.

This clone showed up just a few times. This chain links TRBV28 with TRBJ2-2; TRBD1 agrees at 11 bases. The CDR3 runs to 16 residues. Germline CDR1 MDHEN, CDR2 SYDVKM. The V and J ends lost 3 bases and 5 bases, in that order; junction bases with no gene match: 5. The CDR3: CASSFPGTGGTGELFF. The CDR3 nucleotides are TGTGCCAGCAGTTTCCCTGGGACAGGGGGAACCGGGGAGCTGTTTTTT.

This clone was seen a few times. The V call is TRBV7-3, the J call TRBJ2-1; TRBD2 matches at 9 bases. This CDR3 region has 16 residues. CDR1 and CDR2 (germline): SGHTA, FQGTGA. Trimming took 6 bases from V and 5 from J; bases not matched to a gene: 11. Here the CDR3 reads CASSFSGGNRHNEQFF. CDR3 DNA sequence: TGTGCCAGCAGTTTTAGCGGGGGCAATAGGCACAATGAGCAGTTCTTC. The variable domain in full, completed from reference TRBV7-3 and TRBJ2-1, reads GAGVSQTPSNKVTEKGKYVELRCDPISGHTALYWYRQSLGQGPEFLIYFQGTGAADDSGLPNDRFFAVRPEGSVSTLKIQRTERGDSAVYLCASSFSGGNRHNEQFFGPGTRLTVL.

This clone was picked up a small number of times. V gene TRBV20-1 combines with J gene TRBJ2-7, with a weak D call TRBD1 (5 bases). V was cut by 4 bases and J by 6 bases, with 10 bases left in between. The CDR3 has 11 amino acids. Germline values: CDR1 DFQATT, CDR2 SNEGSKA (reference sequence). CDR3 protein: CSAMPQGEQYF. CDR3 nucleotide sequence: TGCAGTGCTATGCCCCAGGGCGAGCAGTACTTC.

The gene calls are TRBV9 and TRBJ2-5; no firm D call. The germline V gene encodes CDR1 SGDLS and CDR2 YYNGEE. This CDR3 is 12 amino acids long. V was clipped by 5 bases and J by 4 bases, with 9 bases between them. CDR3 nucleotides: TGTGCCAGCAGTCGGTCGGGAGAGACCCAGTACTTC. It is translated as CASSRSGETQYF.

This sequence joins TRBV4-3 and TRBJ1-2, with D possibly TRBD1 on 5 matching bases. Trimming stripped 3 bases from V and 2 bases from J, with 7 bases between. Germline lookup yields CDR1 LGHNA and CDR2 YSLEER. The CDR3 length is 13 residues. DNA of the CDR3: TGCGCCAGCAGCCACGGGACGAACTATGGCTACACCTTC. Translation gives CASSHGTNYGYTF.

This clone was detected only a few times. V is TRBV4-3 and J is TRBJ2-1, with unresolved D. This CDR3 comprises 14 residues. Per the germline V gene, CDR1 is LGHNA and CDR2 is YSLEER. Trimming removed 1 base from V and 12 bases from J, with 16 bases in between. CDR3 DNA sequence: TGCGCCAGCAGCCAAGTAAAACGCGAACCTCGGCAGTTCTTC. Encoded protein: CASSQVKREPRQFF.

This clone was found a few times. The V and J genes are TRBV6-1 and TRBJ2-3; D call uncertain. In germline, CDR1 is MNHNS, CDR2 SASEGT. V lost 2 bases and J 5 bases, leaving 8 bases between the germline ends. This CDR3 spans 13 amino acids. The CDR3 loop reads CASSEFVRDTQYF. The CDR3 coding sequence is TGTGCCAGCAGTGAATTTGTTCGAGATACGCAGTATTTT.

In its sample, this clone was seen a few times. The rearrangement uses TRBV28 and TRBJ2-7; D possibly corresponds to TRBD2 (6 bases). Trimming took off 5 bases at V and 0 bases at J, with 14 bases between the two ends. Germline-derived CDR1 and CDR2 are MDHEN and SYDVKM. This CDR3 is built from 15 residues. In DNA, the CDR3 is TGTGCCAGCAGTGGAGGGGCGTCGAGCTCCTACGAGCAGTACGTC. It yields the protein CASSGGASSSYEQYV.

This clone was seen a few times. The rearrangement uses TRBV25-1 and TRBJ2-2; D remains unclear. The CDR3 length is 15 residues. Germline V gives CDR1 MGHDK, CDR2 SYGVNS. V gave up 4 bases and J gave up 4 bases, with 13 bases separating them. The CDR3 loop is CASSGASPATGELFF. CDR3 bases: TGTGCCAGCAGTGGGGCCTCGCCGGCCACCGGGGAGCTGTTTTTT.

The chain carries TRBV27 and TRBJ1-1; 7 bases align to TRBD1. Per germline, CDR1 MNHEY and CDR2 SMNVEV (reference sequence). The trim removed 3 bases at V and 5 bases at J, leaving 3 bases unmatched. There are 13 residues in the CDR3. The CDR3 DNA follows: TGTGCCAGCAGTTTTCGGGGACAGACTGAAGCTTTCTTT. Protein: CASSFRGQTEAFF.

In its sample, this clone was seen a few times. The J gene is TRBJ2-7, the V gene TRBV6-6; possible D gene TRBD2, 6 bases. CDR3 length: 13 residues. CDR1 and CDR2 (germline): MNHNY, SVGAGI (reference sequence). V lost 5 bases and J 1 base, leaving 9 bases between the germline ends. The CDR3 protein is CASSLGGSYEQYF. CDR3 nucleotides: TGTGCCAGCAGTCTGGGAGGTTCCTACGAGCAGTACTTC.

The rearrangement links TRBV4-2 to TRBJ2-2; 8 nucleotides agree with TRBD1. The V segment lost 2 bases and the J segment 3 bases; nucleotides outside the gene matches: 5. The CDR3 runs 16 residues. Germline V CDR1 and CDR2: LGHNA, YNFKEQ. CDR3 in DNA: TGTGCCAGCAGCCAACCCCCGACAGGGGACACCGGGGAGCTGTTTTTT. It yields the protein CASSQPPTGDTGELFF.

This chain connects TRBV7-6 to TRBJ2-1; TRBD1 matches 8 bases. Germline loops: CDR1 SGHVS, CDR2 FNYEAQ. V lost 11 bases and J lost 4; bases outside the gene matches: 16. CDR3 length: 16 amino acids. This CDR3 reads CAGRHDSDREYNEQFF. The DNA for the CDR3 is TGTGCCGGGAGACATGACTCGGACAGGGAATACAATGAGCAGTTCTTC.

The chain recombines TRBV18 with TRBJ2-7; 9 bases match TRBD2. The germline CDR1 and CDR2 sequences are KGHSH and LQKENI. This CDR3 contains 16 residues. With V trimmed by 4 bases and J by 2 bases, 9 bases remained unmatched. CDR3 bases: TGTGCCAGCTCACTCTCCTCTGGCGGGAGGGCCTACGAGCAGTACTTC. Residues: CASSLSSGGRAYEQYF.

V usage is TRBV6-5 and J usage is TRBJ2-1, with D unresolved. The CDR3 sequence is 11 residues long. V lost 0 bases and J 8 bases, leaving 2 bases between the germline ends. Germline CDR1 and CDR2: MNHEY and SVGAGI. CDR3 sequence (DNA): TGTGCCAGCAGTTACTCTCATGAGCAGTTCTTC. Protein sequence: CASSYSHEQFF.

The chain employs TRBV9 and TRBJ2-3, with unresolved D. Trimming shortened V by 3 bases and J by 3 bases, and 5 bases separated the two germline ends. CDR1 SGDLS and CDR2 YYNGEE come from the germline V gene. The CDR3 sequence is 12 residues long. The CDR3 bases are TGTGCCAGCAGCGCAGAGACAGATACGCAGTATTTT. Protein product: CASSAETDTQYF.

In this sample, this clone turned up a few times. The chain joins TRBV29-1 to TRBJ2-2, with D tentatively TRBD1 (6 bases). This CDR3 region has 14 residues. In germline, CDR1 is SQVTM, CDR2 ANQGSEA. V dropped 4 bases and J dropped 1 base, with 10 bases sitting between them. CDR3: CSVVRTENTGELFF. The CDR3 nucleotides read TGCAGCGTTGTGAGGACAGAGAACACCGGGGAGCTGTTTTTT.

This clone has only a few counts. The chain joins TRBV4-3 to TRBJ2-1, with TRBD2 matching 10 bases. V lost 4 bases and J lost 6; bases outside the gene matches: 6. The germline V gene encodes CDR1 LGHNA and CDR2 YSLEER. This CDR3 has 15 residues. The DNA for the CDR3 is TGCGCCAGCAGCCCCGGGACTAGCGATGTCAATGAGCAGTTCTTC. Amino acids: CASSPGTSDVNEQFF.

This clone showed up just a few times. The V and J genes are TRBV18 and TRBJ2-7; D is perhaps TRBD1 or TRBD2 (5 bases each). Trimming left V 2 bases short and J 6 bases short, with 14 bases between. Germline V gene sequence: CDR1 KGHSH, CDR2 LQKENI. CDR3 length: 14 amino acids. The chain's CDR3 is CASSPGTELSEQYV. The DNA for the CDR3 is TGTGCCAGCTCACCAGGGACCGAGCTCTCCGAGCAGTACGTC.